This paragraph reports one TCR beta chain. Its antigen target is currently unknown. Per-base quality was not reported, and no clone a single base away is much larger than it. A single peripheral blood draw of around 0.11 L on average was collected from each donor into heparinised tubes. Using a panel that included CD45RO, CCR7, CD25, CD127, CD95 and CD27, naive, central memory, regulatory and stem cell-like memory CD4+ T cells were sorted on a BD FACSAria II. All sorted populations exceeded 95% purity. Right away, PBMCs were isolated by Lymphoprep density gradient centrifugation and were stained directly, with no culture step. Samples were stained and sorted in pairs, with one healthy donor and one patient per experiment, so that batch effects were minimized. This sample was taken from a study of beta chain features in type 1 diabetes (dated by TCRdb to the late 2010s). Regarding the complete study: Patients and healthy donors did not differ in mean age, gender distribution, total cell number or subset yield. A total of 100 million to 110 million sorted cells were examined across all samples, and a strong correlation was observed between cell number per subset and RNA yield. The study compared TCRB repertoires of sorted circulating CD4+ T cell subsets between recently diagnosed type 1 diabetes patients and matched healthy donors. Whereas all 28 donors provided naive and central memory subsets, regulatory and stem cell-like memory subsets were isolated from just 8 patients and roughly eight healthy donors. Results and caveats for the whole study, not just this receptor: HLA sub-analyses involved small numbers of individuals, so any influence of HLA type on TCRB rearrangement remained unresolved. PCR may preferentially amplify shorter templates, but because patient and control samples were amplified and corrected together, any resulting skew would affect both groups equally. In all four CD4+ subsets, TCRB CDR3 length was moderately but significantly shorter in type 1 diabetes patients. The naive, central memory and regulatory TCRB repertoires appeared to resemble one another more closely among patients than among healthy donors. Because cDNA was sequenced instead of genomic DNA, activated cells with high expression could be over-represented, although the groups did not differ in activation or CD3 levels. At VDJ recombination sites, patients with type 1 diabetes made fewer insertions and deleted more nucleotides, a pattern implying thymic rearrangement abnormalities.

Sequences MNHEY (CDR1) and SMNVEV (CDR2) are obtained from the germline V gene (reference sequence). CDR3 length: 17 amino acids, cysteine to phenylalanine. CDR3 DNA only is kept here, 51 bases in frame from base 1. V has 3 bases trimmed and J has 2 bases trimmed; junction bases matching no gene number 9. The entire isolated RNA was reverse transcribed using the High Capacity cDNA Reverse Transcription Kit, and thus expressed TCRB transcripts were sequenced. Deep immunoSEQ sequencing was performed on naive, central memory and regulatory T cell samples, with an average of roughly 3.5 million total reads per sample. Sorted cells were lysed in RLT buffer and RNA was extracted with DNase-treated RNeasy Micro or Mini kits, depending on cell number. Each cell subset was processed on its own to prevent cross-contamination, while patient and healthy donor samples were processed together. The immunoSEQ multiplex PCR was used to amplify TCRB sequences from cDNA, generating 87-bp fragments that spanned the CDR3 region. Sequencing of the amplicons was done on the Illumina HiSeq platform. The paper's data handling went like this. PCR bias was corrected computationally using synthetic template baselines, and reads within Hamming distance 2 were collapsed, with unmergeable singletons discarded. Reads were aligned against IMGT to assign V, D and J genes, CDR3 length and insertions or deletions at six rearrangement sites. Clonotype counts were normalized to sorted cell number within each subset before computing true diversity and Gini coefficients with the tcR R package. Repertoire sharing was quantified using the overlap coefficient calculated on TCRB nucleotide sequences. As a proxy for the pre-selection repertoire, out-of-frame TCRB sequences from naive cells were analyzed. In TCRdb, the immuneACCESS table is reduced to in-frame sequences with V and J assigned. These tables do not hold every clone; where another copy was compared, an unresolved V gene accounts for under half, and the others remain unexplained. That table furnishes V, J and clone size, whereas the DNA furnished D and trimming. This sample gives almost 350,000 clones in total; around 20% of them show up just once. Jointly, the top ten make up around 0.044% of the sample.

The sample was naive CD4+ T cells from blood. The cell subset or site label corresponds to: true naive CD4+ T cells. The rearranged segments are TRBV27 and TRBJ2-3, with TRBD1 identical over 9 junction bases. The TCR originated in a woman between 18 and 29 years old in good health. The CDR3 loop reads CASSFKEQGAFTDTQYF. The bases read TGTGCCAGCAGTTTTAAGGAACAGGGGGCCTTCACAGATACGCAGTATTTT.